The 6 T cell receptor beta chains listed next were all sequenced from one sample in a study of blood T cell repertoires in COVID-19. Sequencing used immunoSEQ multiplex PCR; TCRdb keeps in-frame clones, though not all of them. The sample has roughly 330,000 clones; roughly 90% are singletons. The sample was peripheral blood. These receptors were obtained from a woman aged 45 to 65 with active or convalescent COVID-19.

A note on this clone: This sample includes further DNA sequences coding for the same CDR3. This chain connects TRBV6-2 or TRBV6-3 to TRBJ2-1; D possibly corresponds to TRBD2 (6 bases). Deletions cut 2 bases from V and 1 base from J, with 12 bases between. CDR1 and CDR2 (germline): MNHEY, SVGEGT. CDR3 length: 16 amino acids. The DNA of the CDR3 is TGTGCCAGCAGTTACGGGGGGACGTCGTCCTACAATGAGCAGTTCTTC. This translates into CASSYGGTSSYNEQFF.

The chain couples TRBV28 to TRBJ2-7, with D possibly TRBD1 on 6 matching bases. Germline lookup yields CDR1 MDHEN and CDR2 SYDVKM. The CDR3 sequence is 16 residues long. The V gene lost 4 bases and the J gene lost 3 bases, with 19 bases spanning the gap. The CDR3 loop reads CASSYLFRTANYEQYF. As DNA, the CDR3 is TGTGCCAGCAGTTATCTCTTCAGGACAGCTAACTACGAGCAGTACTTC.

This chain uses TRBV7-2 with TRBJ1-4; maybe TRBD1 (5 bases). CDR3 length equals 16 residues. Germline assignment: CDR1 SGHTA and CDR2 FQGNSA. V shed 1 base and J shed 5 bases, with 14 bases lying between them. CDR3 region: CASSLVGQGLNEKLFF. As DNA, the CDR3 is TGTGCCAGCAGCTTAGTAGGTCAGGGATTAAATGAAAAACTGTTTTTT.

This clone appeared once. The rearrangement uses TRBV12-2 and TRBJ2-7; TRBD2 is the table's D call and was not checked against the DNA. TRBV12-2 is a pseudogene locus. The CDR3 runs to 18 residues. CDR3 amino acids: CASRLGLAGGRWGYEQYF. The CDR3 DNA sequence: TGTGCAAGTCGCCTAGGACTAGCGGGAGGGAGATGGGGCTACGAGCAGTACTTC.

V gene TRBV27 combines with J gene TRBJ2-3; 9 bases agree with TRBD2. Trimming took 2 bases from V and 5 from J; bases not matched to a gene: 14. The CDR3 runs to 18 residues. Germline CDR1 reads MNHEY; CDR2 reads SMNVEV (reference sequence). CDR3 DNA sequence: TGTGCCAGCAGTTTAACGGCGGGAGGGCCGCCCCACATAGATACGCAGTATTTT. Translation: CASSLTAGGPPHIDTQYF.

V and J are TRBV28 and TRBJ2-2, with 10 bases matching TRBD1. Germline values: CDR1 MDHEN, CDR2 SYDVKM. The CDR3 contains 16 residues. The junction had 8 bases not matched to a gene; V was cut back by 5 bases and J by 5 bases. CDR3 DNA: TGTGCCAGCAGTCAAAGTCCGGGACAGGGGACCGGGGAGCTGTTTTTT. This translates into CASSQSPGQGTGELFF.